One and the same sample provided the 10 T cell receptor beta chains below, sequenced in a study of follicular helper T cells after annual influenza vaccination. Measured with immunoSEQ multiplex PCR; TCRdb has only the in-frame clones, and not every one. This sample has fewer than 9,500 clones; roughly 80% occur once, and the top ten carry around 0.99%. Time point denoted: 2014-2015 season, pre-vaccination. The specimen comprised CXCR5+ CD38- circulating T follicular helper cells from blood, sampled on the day of influenza vaccination. Described subset: circulating Tfh, non-naive CD4+CXCR5+PD-1+ (ICOS+CD38+ or ICOS-CD38-). All receptors come from an adult who received the influenza vaccine.

This clone has only one observation. The CDR3 DNA reads TGTGCCAGCAAGGAGAACACTGAAGCTTTCTTT. Protein: CASKENTEAFF. The V call is TRBV6-1, the J call TRBJ1-1; D is undetermined. The CDR3 consists of 11 residues. V was trimmed by 7 bases and J by 1 base, leaving 4 bases between them. Germline values: CDR1 MNHNS, CDR2 SASEGT.

The chain recombines TRBV19 with TRBJ2-7, with D possibly TRBD1 on 5 matching bases. Looked up from germline, CDR1 is LNHDA and CDR2 is SQIVND (reference sequence). V was pared by 1 base and J by 0 bases, with 7 bases between. The CDR3 has 14 amino acids. DNA of the CDR3: TGTGCCAGTAGTATAGGGACAAACTCCTACGAGCAGTACTTC. Amino acid sequence: CASSIGTNSYEQYF.

The chain is built from TRBV6-1 and TRBJ2-5, with 8 bases lining up with TRBD2. The junction had 8 bases not matched to a gene; V was cut back by 6 bases and J by 2 bases. From germline, CDR1 is MNHNS and CDR2 SASEGT. This CDR3 contains 15 residues. The CDR3 protein is CASSVFGGGQETQYF. CDR3 coding DNA: TGTGCCAGCAGCGTCTTCGGGGGGGGACAAGAGACCCAGTACTTC.

The chain joins TRBV7-7 to TRBJ2-1; 7 bases line up with TRBD2. Per the germline V gene, CDR1 is SSHAT and CDR2 is FNYEAQ (reference sequence). Losses at the gene ends were 5 bases for V and 2 bases for J; bases not matched to a gene: 0. The CDR3 spans 13 residues. The CDR3: CASSGGAYNEQFF. The CDR3, as DNA: TGTGCCAGCAGCGGGGGGGCCTACAATGAGCAGTTCTTC.

The gene calls are TRBV14 and TRBJ2-1, with 9 bases that match TRBD1. CDR3 length: 21 residues. The germline V gene has CDR1 SGHDN and CDR2 FVKESK. Trimming took 1 base from V and 7 from J; bases not matched to a gene: 23. In DNA form, the CDR3 reads TGTGCCAGCAGCCAAGGGTACCTCACCTTTACGGGGGACAGGGACCCTAATGAGCAGTTCTTC. Its protein product is CASSQGYLTFTGDRDPNEQFF.

There are a few counts of this clone. This sequence joins TRBV2 and TRBJ1-1; D gene unclear. In germline, CDR1 is SNHLY, CDR2 FYNNEI. The CDR3 is made up of 13 amino acids. V lost 4 bases to trimming and J lost 3 bases, with 9 bases between them. Here the CDR3 reads CASSGNQYTEAFF. In DNA form, the CDR3 reads TGTGCCAGCAGTGGGAATCAGTACACTGAAGCTTTCTTT.

This clone was seen once. V is TRBV19 and J is TRBJ1-6; D not resolved. The germline CDR1 and CDR2 sequences are LNHDA and SQIVND (reference sequence). This CDR3 is built from 14 residues. Between the trimmed V and J ends, which lost 9 bases and 0 bases, there was a span of 9 bases. CDR3 residues: CASQQSSYNSPLHF. In nucleotides, the CDR3 is TGTGCCAGCCAACAGAGCTCCTATAATTCACCCCTCCACTTT.

This chain links TRBV10-2 with TRBJ1-4; 10 nucleotides agree with TRBD1. After removal of 6 bases from V and 8 bases from J, the junction contained 15 bases not matched to a gene. The CDR3 covers 17 residues. Looked up from germline, CDR1 is WSHSY and CDR2 is SAAADI. The CDR3 protein is CASRKLRDGTGVEKLFF. The DNA of the CDR3 is TGCGCCAGCAGAAAATTGCGTGACGGGACAGGGGTCGAAAAACTGTTTTTT.

The CDR3 coding sequence is TGTGCCAGCAGCTACGGGACACCTACAGATACGCAGTATTTT. It yields the protein CASSYGTPTDTQYF. The genes are TRBV7-2 and TRBJ2-3; D perhaps matches TRBD1 (6 bases). The germline CDR1 and CDR2 sequences are SGHTA and FQGNSA. The CDR3 runs 14 residues. The ends were cut back, 4 bases at V and 3 bases at J, with 11 bases in the middle.

The V and J genes are TRBV10-3 and TRBJ1-1; possible D gene TRBD1, 5 bases. The CDR3 extends over 15 amino acids. The V and J ends lost 3 bases and 1 base respectively, with 12 bases between them. From germline, CDR1 is ENHRY and CDR2 SYGVKD. The DNA for the CDR3 is TGTGCCATCAGTGATCCCGGACATCCGAACACTGAAGCTTTCTTT. This encodes CAISDPGHPNTEAFF.